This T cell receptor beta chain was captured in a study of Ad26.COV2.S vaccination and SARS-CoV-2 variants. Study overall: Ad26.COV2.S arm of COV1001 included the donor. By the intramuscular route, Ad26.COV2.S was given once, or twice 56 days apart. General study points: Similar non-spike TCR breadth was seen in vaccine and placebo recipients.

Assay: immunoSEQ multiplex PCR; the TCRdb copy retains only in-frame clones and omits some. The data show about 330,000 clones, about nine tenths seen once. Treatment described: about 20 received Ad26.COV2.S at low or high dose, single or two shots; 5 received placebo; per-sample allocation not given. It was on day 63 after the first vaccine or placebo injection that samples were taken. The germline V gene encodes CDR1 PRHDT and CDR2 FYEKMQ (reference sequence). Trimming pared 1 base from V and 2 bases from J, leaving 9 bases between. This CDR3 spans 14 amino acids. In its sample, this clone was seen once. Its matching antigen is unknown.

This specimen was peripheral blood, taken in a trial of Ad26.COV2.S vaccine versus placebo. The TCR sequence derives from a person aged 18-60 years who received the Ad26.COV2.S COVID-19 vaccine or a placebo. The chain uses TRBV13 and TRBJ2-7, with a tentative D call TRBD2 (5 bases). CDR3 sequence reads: CASSLAPGAYEQYF. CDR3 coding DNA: TGTGCCAGCAGCTTAGCCCCCGGGGCCTACGAGCAGTACTTC.